This T cell receptor beta chain was recovered during a study of T cell responses to AZD1222 COVID-19 vaccine. Overall study findings and caveats: Just six people given AZD1222 tested seropositive at baseline. Among spike-specific TCRs, nearly half reportedly target unmutated variant regions. Clonal diversity was possibly underestimated; the donors were predominantly white British and more often female. The study sampled repertoires only after the peak T cell response.

A remark on this clone: Its antigen is still unknown.

Profiled with immunoSEQ multiplex PCR; TCRdb holds only in-frame clones, not every one. Of roughly 150,000 clones in the sample, 90% are singletons; the top ten hold about 6%. CDR3 length: 15 residues. CDR1 and CDR2 from the germline V gene are LNHDA and SQIVND (reference sequence). V lost 3 bases, J lost 1 base, and 9 bases lay in between. This specimen consisted of peripheral blood, obtained 28 days after the second AZD1222 dose. V gene TRBV19 combines with J gene TRBJ2-2, with D possibly matching TRBD2 (5 bases). This TCR was recovered from an adult who received the AZD1222 COVID-19 vaccine. The CDR3 nucleotides are TGTGCCAGTAGTATCGAGCGGAGGAACACCGGGGAGCTGTTTTTT. Protein: CASSIERRNTGELFF. The full variable domain, its missing parts supplied by reference TRBV19 and TRBJ2-2, is DGGITQSPKYLFRKEGQNVTLSCEQNLNHDAMYWYRQDPGQGLRLIYYSQIVNDFQKGDIAEGYSVSREKKESFPLTVTSAQKNPTAFYLCASSIERRNTGELFFGEGSRLTVL.